The text below deals with one T cell receptor (beta chain). Only in-frame clones appear in the TCRdb table, and some are missing; sequencing was by immunoSEQ multiplex PCR. This sample carries 250,000 to 300,000 clones, approximately 91% of them seen once, and the ten largest clones take approximately 2.2%. This entry comes from a study of blood T cell repertoires in COVID-19. Study overall: Italy, Spain and the United States were the sources of the convalescent and acute COVID-19 samples. Nucleic acid was either cDNA or gDNA, and it came from T cells, B-cell-depleted T cells, or PBMCs.

CDR1 and CDR2 from the germline V gene are SNHLY and FYNNEI. The junction had 6 bases not matched to a gene; V was cut back by 5 bases and J by 3 bases. This CDR3 is built from 15 residues. This chain uses TRBV2 with TRBJ2-5; 10 bases line up with TRBD1. The sequencing sample was made of peripheral blood. The TCR originated in a man over 45 with acute or convalescent COVID-19. The CDR3: CASSSPDRGEETQYF. The CDR3 nucleotides are TGTGCCAGCAGTAGCCCGGACAGGGGGGAAGAGACCCAGTACTTC.